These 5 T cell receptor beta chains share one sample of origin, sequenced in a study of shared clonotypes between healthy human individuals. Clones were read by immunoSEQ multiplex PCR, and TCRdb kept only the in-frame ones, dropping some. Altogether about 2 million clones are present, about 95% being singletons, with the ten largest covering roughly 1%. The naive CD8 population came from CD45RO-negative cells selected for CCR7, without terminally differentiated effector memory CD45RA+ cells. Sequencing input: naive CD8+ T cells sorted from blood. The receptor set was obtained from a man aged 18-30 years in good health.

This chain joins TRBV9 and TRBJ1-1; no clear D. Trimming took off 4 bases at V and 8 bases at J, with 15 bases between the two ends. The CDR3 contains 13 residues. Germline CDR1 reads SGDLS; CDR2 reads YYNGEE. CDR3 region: CASSPGGRAEAFF. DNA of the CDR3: TGTGCCAGCAGCCCCGGAGGGCGCGCCGAAGCTTTCTTT.

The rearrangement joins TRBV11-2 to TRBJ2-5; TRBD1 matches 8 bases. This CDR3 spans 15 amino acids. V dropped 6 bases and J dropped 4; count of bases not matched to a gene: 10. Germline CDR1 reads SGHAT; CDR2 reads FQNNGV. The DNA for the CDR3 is TGTGCCAGCAGTTCCGACAGGGGATTAGGAGAGACCCAGTACTTC. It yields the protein CASSSDRGLGETQYF.

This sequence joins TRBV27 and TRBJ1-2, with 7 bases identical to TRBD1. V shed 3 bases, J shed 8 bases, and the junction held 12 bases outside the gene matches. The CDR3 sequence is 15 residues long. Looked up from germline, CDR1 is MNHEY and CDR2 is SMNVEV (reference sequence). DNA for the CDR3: TGTGCCAGCAGTTTGCGCGACAGGGAGTTAAGCGGCTACACCTTC. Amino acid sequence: CASSLRDRELSGYTF.

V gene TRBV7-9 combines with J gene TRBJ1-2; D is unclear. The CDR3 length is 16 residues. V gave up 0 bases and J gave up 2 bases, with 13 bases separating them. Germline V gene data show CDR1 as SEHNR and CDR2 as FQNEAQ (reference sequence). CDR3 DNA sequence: TGTGCCAGCAGCTTAGCGCTTGGGTTACTGAACTATGGCTACACCTTC. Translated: CASSLALGLLNYGYTF. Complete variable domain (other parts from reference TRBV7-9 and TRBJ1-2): DTGVSQNPRHKITKRGQNVTFRCDPISEHNRLYWYRQTLGQGPEFLTYFQNEAQLEKSRLLSDRFSAERPKGSFSTLEIQRTEQGDSAMYLCASSLALGLLNYGYTFGSGTRLTVV.

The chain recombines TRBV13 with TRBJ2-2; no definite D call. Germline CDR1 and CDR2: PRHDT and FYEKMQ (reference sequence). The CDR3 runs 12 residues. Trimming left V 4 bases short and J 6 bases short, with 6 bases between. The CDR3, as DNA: TGTGCCAGCAGCTGGGTCCCCGGGGAGCTGTTTTTT. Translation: CASSWVPGELFF.